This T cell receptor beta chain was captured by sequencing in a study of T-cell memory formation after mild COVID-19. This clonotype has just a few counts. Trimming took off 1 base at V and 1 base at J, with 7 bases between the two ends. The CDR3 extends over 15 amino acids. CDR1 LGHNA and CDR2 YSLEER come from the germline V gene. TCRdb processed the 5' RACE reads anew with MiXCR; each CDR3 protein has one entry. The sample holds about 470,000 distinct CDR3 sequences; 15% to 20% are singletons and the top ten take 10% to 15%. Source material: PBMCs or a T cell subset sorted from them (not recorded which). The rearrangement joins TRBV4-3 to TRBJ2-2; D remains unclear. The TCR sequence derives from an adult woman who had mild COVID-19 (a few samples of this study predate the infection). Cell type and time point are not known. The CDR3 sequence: CASSQAPMNTGELFF. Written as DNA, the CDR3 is TGCGCCAGCAGCCAAGCACCTATGAACACCGGGGAGCTGTTTTTT.